Here is one T cell receptor beta chain with its context. The antigen is undetermined. The CDR3 spans 13 residues. V dropped 0 bases and J dropped 10 bases, with 13 bases sitting between them. CDR1 is SGDLS, CDR2 YYNGEE, per germline. The entry originates in a study of blood T cells in healthy people across ages. Points from the study as a whole: In the absence of known donor CMV status, changes in expanded clonotypes were possibly confounded.

The second PCR ran about 6 to 12 cycles with a sample-barcoded 5' primer and J-beta primers. Individual samples furnished no less than 2.5 million CDR3-containing paired-end reads apiece. Using its own MiXCR run on the 5' RACE reads, TCRdb lists one record per CDR3 protein. This table has more than 500,000 distinct CDR3 sequences, approximately 26% appearing once. These data are also associated with another study on T cells of mothers and their children.

The sample comprised blood. The clonotype was recovered from a boy younger than 10 in good health. The chain joins TRBV9 to TRBJ1-1; unclear D gene. The CDR3 DNA reads TGTGCCAGCAGCGTAGCGGATGTTCAGAGAGCTTTCTTT. Protein sequence: CASSVADVQRAFF.